This note documents a single T cell receptor (beta chain) sequence. This clonotype turned up a few times. Which antigen it targets is not known. The input lacks base qualities; no much larger clone sits a single base away. Hyperthyroidism was considered stable if no progression to ophthalmopathy occurred within 18 months of follow-up. Hyperthyroidism patients were newly diagnosed, with disease duration under 2 months, and aged 18 to 65 years. Patients were excluded if they had other autoimmune diseases, uncontrolled infections, pregnancy or lactation. Diagnosis relied on clinical symptoms, serum thyroxine, TRAb, thyroid ultrasound and orbital computed tomography. Using Ficoll-Paque density gradient centrifugation, PBMCs were isolated from about 9.4 ml of fresh peripheral blood. Total RNA was extracted with Trizol reagent and quality-checked on an Agilent 2100 Bioanalyzer. This sample is drawn from a study of Graves' ophthalmopathy and Graves' hyperthyroidism (dated by TCRdb to the late 2010s). With regard to the full study: Peripheral blood was collected at initial diagnosis, before any treatment. The study used signatures of the TCR beta repertoire to tell Graves' ophthalmopathy apart from Graves' hyperthyroidism and to predict which patients would progress to ophthalmopathy. In total, 135 blood samples were TCR-sequenced: approximately 42 ophthalmopathy, some 75 hyperthyroidism and about 17 hyperthyroidism-to-ophthalmopathy patients. To explore V-J signatures distinguishing ophthalmopathy from hyperthyroidism, a discovery set of under 110 patients (roughly 42 ophthalmopathy, some 57 stable hyperthyroidism) was enrolled. For independent validation, a separate cohort was made up of approximately 19 hyperthyroidism patients plus 17 patients who later progressed from hyperthyroidism to ophthalmopathy. In 6 or 7 hyperthyroidism patients, T-cell repertoires of thyroid tissue and blood were compared. Following sample collection, hyperthyroidism patients were given methimazole at a starting dose of 30 mg daily, and ophthalmopathy patients were given high-dose intravenous methylprednisolone. The 100 or so discovery patients were divided at random into training and test sets in a 7:3 ratio.

Spanning cysteine to phenylalanine, the CDR3 consists of 17 amino acids. This entry keeps only the CDR3 DNA: 51 bases, framed from base 1. The V end loses 6 bases and the J end loses 7 bases, and a stretch of 27 bases separates them. Sequences MDHEN (CDR1) and SYDVKM (CDR2) are obtained from the germline V gene. For repertoire sequencing, the TCR beta CDR3 regions were amplified from RNA transcripts. The first round of RT-PCR was done with HTBI primers and the Qiagen OneStep RT-PCR kit, and was followed by a second round of multiplex PCR, then size selection and purification. Libraries were sequenced on an Illumina HiSeq2000 using paired-end 100 bp reads. The authors' analysis ran thus. SOAPnuke was used to process the reads, removing any read that contained adapters or uncalled bases, had a mean Phred below 15, or lacked an exact match to the constant primer or identifier. High-quality paired reads were merged with COPE v1.2.5. Clonotypes were defined as unique nucleotide sequences and were aligned to IMGT TRB V, D and J references using MiTCR v1.1. Analysis was restricted to V-J combinations with a frequency above 0.0001, which covered 99.2% of repertoires. For each V-J combination, a TCR clonal expansion and chaos score was defined as F50 clonal expansion divided by the chaos observed in the TCRdist matrix. Welch's t-statistics and random forest were used to narrow the features down to approximately twelve V-J combinations, which were then fed into a naive Bayes classifier. The similarity between thyroid and blood repertoires was quantified using the Morisita-Horn index. TCRdb trimmed public reads at Q25 via fastp, called clones via MiXCR and kept in-frame beta chains. Identical CDR3 protein sequences are pooled into one entry, listed with their most common genes and DNA. TCRdb assigned the V and J calls; the authors' analysis was not used. Within this sample are about 400,000 distinct CDR3 sequences, with under 25% of them counted one time only. The ten largest account for roughly 3% of the sample.

Paper-wide results and their limitations: Sample size was not predetermined statistically, and investigators were not blinded to group allocation. Most expanded thyroid clonotypes with a frequency above 0.001 also appeared in blood, which suggests that blood repertoires may reflect the immune response in the thyroid. In cross-validation, the 13-signature model distinguished ophthalmopathy from stable hyperthyroidism with roughly 90% sensitivity and approximately 81% specificity, and in the test set the corresponding values were roughly 80% and 75%. In validation, the model predicted ophthalmopathy progression with about 70% sensitivity and roughly 72% specificity; some 13 predicted patients were CT-confirmed with GO in a median of approximately six months.

This sequence was found in a woman under 30 with stable Graves' hyperthyroidism. Donor details come from another sample of the same person, matched by shared clones. The sequence links TRBV28 to TRBJ1-2; no confident D gene assignment can be made. The sequencing input was peripheral blood. CDR3 region: CASRINFGSPRRLGYTF. In nucleotide form, the sequence is TGTGCCAGCAGAATTAATTTCGGATCCCCCCGGAGGCTTGGCTACACCTTC.